Reported below is one T cell receptor (beta chain). The data originate from a study of preoperative IRX-2 immunotherapy in early breast cancer. Sequencing used immunoSEQ multiplex PCR; TCRdb keeps in-frame clones, though not all of them. In the table there are about 5,600 clones, around 64% of which are singletons. Documented treatment: preoperative locoregional IRX-2 cytokine immunotherapy. CDR1 is MNHGY, CDR2 SAAAGT, per germline. CDR3 size: 14 residues. The J segment lost 4 bases and the V segment lost 4 bases, leaving 5 bases of the junction unmatched. V gene TRBV6-8 combines with J gene TRBJ2-7, with 9 bases identical to TRBD2. The clonotype was recovered from a human donor with breast cancer. The specimen was tumor tissue, collected before IRX-2 immunotherapy. CDR3 DNA sequence: TGTGCCAGCAGTTTAGCGGGAGATTGGTACGAGCAGTACTTC. The encoded protein is CASSLAGDWYEQYF.